The 9 T cell receptor beta chains reported below all come from one sample, sequenced in a study. Each CDR3 protein is one row after TCRdb ran MiXCR on the 5' RACE reads. The repertoire includes about 46,000 distinct CDR3 sequences, about 28% of them detected once, and under 2.5% sits in the top ten. Sequencing input: naive CD4+ T cells sorted from blood. The sample's subset: naive CD4+ T cells, CD4+CD45RA+CD25-. These receptors came from a female donor with breast cancer.

This clonotype came up once. The gene calls are TRBV5-1 and TRBJ2-2, with TRBD1 matching over 10 bases. The J segment lost 0 bases and the V segment lost 0 bases, leaving 5 bases of the junction unmatched. CDR1 is SGHRS, CDR2 YFSETQ, per germline. The CDR3 contains 18 residues. This CDR3 reads CASSLDGTGATNTGELFF. The CDR3 region has the DNA TGCGCCAGCAGCTTGGACGGGACAGGGGCAACGAACACCGGGGAGCTGTTTTTT.

This clonotype was recorded once. V gene TRBV5-1 combines with J gene TRBJ1-6; D may be TRBD1 (5 bases). V lost 4 bases and J 0 bases, leaving 11 bases between the germline ends. Germline V CDR1 and CDR2: SGHRS, YFSETQ. This CDR3 region has 16 residues. CDR3 loop: CASSLRQSSYNSPLHF. DNA of the CDR3: TGCGCCAGCAGCCTCAGACAGAGCTCCTATAATTCACCCCTCCACTTT.

This clonotype came up a few times. V and J are TRBV20-1 and TRBJ2-1, with 10 bases fitting TRBD2. The germline CDR1 and CDR2 sequences are DFQATT and SNEGSKA (reference sequence). The CDR3 is 15 amino acids. With 6 bases clipped from V and 8 bases from J, the junction kept 13 bases outside the gene matches. CDR3 protein: CSARVASGSWDEQFF. The DNA of the CDR3 is TGCAGTGCCAGGGTGGCTAGCGGGAGTTGGGATGAGCAGTTCTTC.

This clonotype was counted many times. The gene calls are TRBV7-3 and TRBJ2-2; 11 positions agree with TRBD2. The CDR3 has 17 residues. V was pared by 5 bases and J by 4 bases, with 9 bases of the junction left unmatched. Germline V gene data show CDR1 as SGHTA and CDR2 as FQGTGA. CDR3 region: CASSENPSGGRTGELFF. For the CDR3, the DNA is TGTGCCAGCAGCGAAAACCCTAGCGGGGGGCGCACCGGGGAGCTGTTTTTT.

The table lists this clonotype with a few counts. J is TRBJ1-1 and V is TRBV12-3 or TRBV12-4; 9 bases align to TRBD1. The CDR3 has 16 amino acids. J was trimmed by 5 bases and V by 5 bases; bases with no gene match: 12. CDR3 DNA sequence: TGTGCCAGCAGTCCTGCCGGGACAGGGATTTTGACTGAAGCTTTCTTT. This sequence encodes CASSPAGTGILTEAFF.

Regarding this clonotype: A much larger clonotype is one base distant, so this may be a read error. The chain has TRBV7-2 and TRBJ2-1; TRBD1 is a possible D gene (5 bases). Germline values: CDR1 SGHTA, CDR2 FQGNSA. The CDR3 runs to 15 residues. CDR3: CAGSPDNRPYNEQFF. For the CDR3, the DNA is TGTGCCGGCAGCCCGGACAATAGGCCCTACAATGAGCAGTTCTTC.

The CDR3 DNA reads TGTGCCAGCAGTAGAGACAGGGGAAGGACTGAAGCTTTCTTT. Translated, it gives CASSRDRGRTEAFF. The chain recombines TRBV12-3 or TRBV12-4 with TRBJ1-1; 8 nucleotides agree with TRBD1. V lost 5 bases to trimming and J lost 5 bases; unmatched junction nucleotides: 7. This CDR3 spans 14 amino acids.

A few counts support this clonotype. The chain employs TRBV20-1 and TRBJ1-2; TRBD1 matches 10 bases. Germline trimming cut 5 bases from V and 6 bases from J; bases unmatched to any gene: 15. This CDR3 is 16 amino acids long. Germline-derived CDR1 and CDR2 are DFQATT and SNEGSKA (reference sequence). CDR3 sequence reads: CSARTYQTGTGDGYTF. DNA for the CDR3: TGCAGTGCTCGCACGTACCAGACCGGGACAGGGGATGGCTACACCTTC.

The chain uses TRBV7-3 and TRBJ1-6, with 8 bases that match TRBD1. This CDR3 is built from 18 residues. The V gene's germline CDR1 is SGHTA and CDR2 FQGTGA. J was trimmed by 7 bases and V by 1 base; bases with no gene match: 12. The chain's CDR3 is CASSLRPSGQGGNSPLHF. DNA for the CDR3: TGTGCCAGCAGCTTAAGGCCGTCCGGACAGGGAGGAAATTCACCCCTCCACTTT.